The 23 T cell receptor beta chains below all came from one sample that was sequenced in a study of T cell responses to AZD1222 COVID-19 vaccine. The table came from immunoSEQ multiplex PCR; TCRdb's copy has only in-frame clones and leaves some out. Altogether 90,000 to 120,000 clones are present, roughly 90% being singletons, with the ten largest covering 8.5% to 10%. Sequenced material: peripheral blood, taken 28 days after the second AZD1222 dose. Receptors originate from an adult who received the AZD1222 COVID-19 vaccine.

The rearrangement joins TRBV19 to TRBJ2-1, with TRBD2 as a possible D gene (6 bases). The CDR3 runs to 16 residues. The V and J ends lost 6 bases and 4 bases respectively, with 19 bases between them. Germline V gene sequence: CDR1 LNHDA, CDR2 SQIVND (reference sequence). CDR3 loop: CASRGGGRGFYNEQFF. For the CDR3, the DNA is TGTGCCAGTAGAGGTGGAGGGCGGGGTTTTTACAATGAGCAGTTCTTC.

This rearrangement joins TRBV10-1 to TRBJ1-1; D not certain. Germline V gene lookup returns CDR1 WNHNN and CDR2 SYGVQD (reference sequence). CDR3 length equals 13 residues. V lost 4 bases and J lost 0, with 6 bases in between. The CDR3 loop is CASSGPMNTEAFF. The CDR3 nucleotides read TGCGCCAGCAGTGGACCCATGAACACTGAAGCTTTCTTT.

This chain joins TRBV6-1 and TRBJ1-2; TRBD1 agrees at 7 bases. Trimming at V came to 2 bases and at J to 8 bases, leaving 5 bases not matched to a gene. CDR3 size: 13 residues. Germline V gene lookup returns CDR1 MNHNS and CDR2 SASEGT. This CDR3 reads CASSEITGEGYTF. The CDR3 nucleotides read TGTGCCAGCAGTGAAATTACAGGGGAGGGCTACACCTTC.

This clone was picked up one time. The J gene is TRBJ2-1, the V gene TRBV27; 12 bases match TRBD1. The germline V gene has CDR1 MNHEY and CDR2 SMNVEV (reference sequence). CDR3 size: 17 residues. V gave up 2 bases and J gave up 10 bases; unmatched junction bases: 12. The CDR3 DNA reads TGTGCCAGCAGTTTACGGCCCCCCGGGACAGGGGGCAGGGAGCAGTTCTTC. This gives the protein CASSLRPPGTGGREQFF.

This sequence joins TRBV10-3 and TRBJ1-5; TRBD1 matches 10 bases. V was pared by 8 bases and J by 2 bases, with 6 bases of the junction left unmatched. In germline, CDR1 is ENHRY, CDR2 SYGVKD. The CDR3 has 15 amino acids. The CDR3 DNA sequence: TGTGCCATCGGGACAGGGGCTATAGGCAATCAGCCCCAGCATTTT. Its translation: CAIGTGAIGNQPQHF.

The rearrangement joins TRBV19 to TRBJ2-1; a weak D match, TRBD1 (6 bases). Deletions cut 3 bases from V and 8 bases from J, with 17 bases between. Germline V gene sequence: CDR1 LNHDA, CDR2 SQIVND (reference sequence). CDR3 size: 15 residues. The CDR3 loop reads CASSMVEQGGDEQFF. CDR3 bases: TGTGCCAGTAGTATGGTAGAACAGGGTGGGGATGAGCAGTTCTTC.

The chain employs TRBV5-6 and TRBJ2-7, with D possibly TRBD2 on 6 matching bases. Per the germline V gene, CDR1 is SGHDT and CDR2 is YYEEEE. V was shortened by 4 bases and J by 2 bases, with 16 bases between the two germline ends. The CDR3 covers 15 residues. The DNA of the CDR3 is TGTGCCAGCAGCCCGGCGGAGGGAAGGGCCTACGAGCAGTACTTC. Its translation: CASSPAEGRAYEQYF.

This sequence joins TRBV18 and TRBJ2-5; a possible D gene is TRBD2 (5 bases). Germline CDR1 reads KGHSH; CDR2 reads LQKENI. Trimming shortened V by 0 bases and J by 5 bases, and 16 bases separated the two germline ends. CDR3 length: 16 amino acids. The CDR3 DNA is TGTGCCAGCTCACCACCGGTCGGTACCGAGCGGGAGACCCAGTACTTC. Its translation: CASSPPVGTERETQYF.

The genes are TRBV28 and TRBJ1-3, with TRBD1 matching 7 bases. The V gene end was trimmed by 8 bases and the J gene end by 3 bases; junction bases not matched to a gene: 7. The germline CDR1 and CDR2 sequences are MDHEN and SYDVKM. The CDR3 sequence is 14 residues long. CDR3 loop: CASLPGTDGNTIYF. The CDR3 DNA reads TGTGCCAGCCTGCCCGGGACAGATGGAAACACCATATATTTT.

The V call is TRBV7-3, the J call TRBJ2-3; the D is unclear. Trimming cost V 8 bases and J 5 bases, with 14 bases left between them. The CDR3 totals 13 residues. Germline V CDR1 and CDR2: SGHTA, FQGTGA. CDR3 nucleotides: TGTGCCAGCTCAAGAAGCCTGGGAGATACGCAGTATTTT. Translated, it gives CASSRSLGDTQYF.

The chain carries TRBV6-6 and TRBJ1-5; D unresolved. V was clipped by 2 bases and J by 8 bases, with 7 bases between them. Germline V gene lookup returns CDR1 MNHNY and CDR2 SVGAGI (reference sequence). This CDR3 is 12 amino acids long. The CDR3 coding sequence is TGTGCCAGCAGTTACGTTGGTAAGCCCCAGCATTTT. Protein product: CASSYVGKPQHF.

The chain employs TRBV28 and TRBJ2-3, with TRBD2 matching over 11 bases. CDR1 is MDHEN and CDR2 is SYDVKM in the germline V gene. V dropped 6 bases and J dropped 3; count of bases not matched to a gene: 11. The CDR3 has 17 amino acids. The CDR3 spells CASRETGTSGGTDTQYF. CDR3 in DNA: TGTGCCAGCAGGGAGACAGGGACTAGCGGTGGGACAGATACGCAGTATTTT. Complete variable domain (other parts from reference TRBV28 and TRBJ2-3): DVKVTQSSRYLVKRTGEKVFLECVQDMDHENMFWYRQDPGLGLRLIYFSYDVKMKEKGDIPEGYSVSREKKERFSLILESASTNQTSMYLCASRETGTSGGTDTQYFGPGTRLTVL.

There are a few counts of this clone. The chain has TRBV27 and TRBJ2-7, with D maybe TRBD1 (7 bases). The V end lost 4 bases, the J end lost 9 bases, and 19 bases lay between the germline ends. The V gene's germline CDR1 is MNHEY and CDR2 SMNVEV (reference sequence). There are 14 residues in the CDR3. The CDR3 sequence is CASSSLQGTGVQYF. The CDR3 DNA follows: TGTGCCAGCAGTTCTCTACAGGGGACTGGGGTGCAGTACTTC.

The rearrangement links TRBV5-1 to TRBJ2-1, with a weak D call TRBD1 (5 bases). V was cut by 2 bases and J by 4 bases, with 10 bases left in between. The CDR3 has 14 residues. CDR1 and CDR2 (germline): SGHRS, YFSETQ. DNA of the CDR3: TGCGCCAGCAGCTTAGGGGCGAGATACAATGAGCAGTTCTTC. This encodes CASSLGARYNEQFF.

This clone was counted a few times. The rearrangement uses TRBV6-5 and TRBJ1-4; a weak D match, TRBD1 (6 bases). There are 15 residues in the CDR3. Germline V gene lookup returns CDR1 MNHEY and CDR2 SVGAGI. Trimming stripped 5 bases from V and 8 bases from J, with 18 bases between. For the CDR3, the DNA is TGTGCCAGCAGTCGAGGGGGGCAGGGCAACGAAAAACTGTTTTTT. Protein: CASSRGGQGNEKLFF.

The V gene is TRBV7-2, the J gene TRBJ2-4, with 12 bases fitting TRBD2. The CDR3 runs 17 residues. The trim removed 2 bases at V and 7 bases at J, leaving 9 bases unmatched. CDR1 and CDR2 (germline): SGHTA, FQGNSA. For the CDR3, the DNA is TGTGCCAGCAGCTTAAGGAGACTAGCGGGAGAGGTGAACATTCAGTACTTC. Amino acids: CASSLRRLAGEVNIQYF.

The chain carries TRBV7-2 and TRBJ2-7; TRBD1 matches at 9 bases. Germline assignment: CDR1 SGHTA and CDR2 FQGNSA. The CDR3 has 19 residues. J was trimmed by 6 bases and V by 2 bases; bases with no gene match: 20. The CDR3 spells CASSLMGGMLGTGLIEQYF. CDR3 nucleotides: TGTGCCAGCAGCTTAATGGGTGGGATGCTTGGGACAGGGTTGATCGAGCAGTACTTC.

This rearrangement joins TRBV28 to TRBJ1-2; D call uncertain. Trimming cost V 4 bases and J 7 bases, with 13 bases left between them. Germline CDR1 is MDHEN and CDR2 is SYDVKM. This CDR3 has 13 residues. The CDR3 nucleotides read TGTGCCAGCAGTTCCCAGATCGTATCTGGCTACACCTTC. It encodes CASSSQIVSGYTF.

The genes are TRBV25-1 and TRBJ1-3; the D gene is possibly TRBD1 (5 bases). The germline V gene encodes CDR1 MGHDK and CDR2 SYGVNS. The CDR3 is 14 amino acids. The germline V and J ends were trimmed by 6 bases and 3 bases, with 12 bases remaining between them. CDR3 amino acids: CASSQTDYGNTIYF. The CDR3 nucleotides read TGTGCCAGCAGCCAGACAGACTATGGAAACACCATATATTTT.

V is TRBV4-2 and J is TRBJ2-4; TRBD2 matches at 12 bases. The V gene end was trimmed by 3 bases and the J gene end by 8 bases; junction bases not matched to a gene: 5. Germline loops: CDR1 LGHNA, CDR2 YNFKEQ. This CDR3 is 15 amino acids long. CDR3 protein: CASSQPSGGADIQYF. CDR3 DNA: TGTGCCAGCAGCCAGCCTAGCGGGGGGGCGGACATTCAGTACTTC.

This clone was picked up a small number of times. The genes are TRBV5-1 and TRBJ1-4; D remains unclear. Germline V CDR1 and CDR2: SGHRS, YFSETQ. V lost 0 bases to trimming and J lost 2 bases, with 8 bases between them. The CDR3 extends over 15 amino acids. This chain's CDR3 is CASSLGTATNEKLFF. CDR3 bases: TGCGCCAGCAGCTTGGGGACCGCCACTAATGAAAAACTGTTTTTT.

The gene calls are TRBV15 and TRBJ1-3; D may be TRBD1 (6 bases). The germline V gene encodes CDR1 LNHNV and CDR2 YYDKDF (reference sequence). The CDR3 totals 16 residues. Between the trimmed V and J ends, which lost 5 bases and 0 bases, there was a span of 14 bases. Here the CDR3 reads CATSARRGNSGNTIYF. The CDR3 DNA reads TGTGCCACCAGCGCCCGCAGGGGTAACTCTGGAAACACCATATATTTT.

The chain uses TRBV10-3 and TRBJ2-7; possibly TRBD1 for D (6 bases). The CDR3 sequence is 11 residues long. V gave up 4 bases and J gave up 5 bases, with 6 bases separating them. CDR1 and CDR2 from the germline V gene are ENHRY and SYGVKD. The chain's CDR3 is CAISAGDEQYF. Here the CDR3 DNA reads TGTGCCATCAGTGCAGGGGACGAGCAGTACTTC.